Listed here are 24 T cell receptor beta chains from one sample, sequenced in a study of T cell repertoires in cytomegalovirus infection. Each CDR3 protein gets one entry after TCRdb re-called the reads with MiXCR. The sample lists about 490,000 distinct CDR3 sequences; 15% to 20% were seen once. The material sequenced was CD8+ T cells from PBMCs. The receptors were sampled from a human donor in good health (CMV status not recorded). Some clones in this sample may be carry-over from other donors' samples.

This clonotype has just a few counts. The V gene is TRBV4-1, the J gene TRBJ2-7, with no clear D. Germline values: CDR1 MGHRA, CDR2 YSYEKL. Deletions cut 3 bases from V and 5 bases from J, with 14 bases between. The CDR3 loop spans 14 amino acids. The CDR3 DNA sequence: TGCGCCAGCAGCCAGCCTTCTCTCGGTGACGAGCAGTACTTC. Its translation: CASSQPSLGDEQYF.

CDR3 protein: CASSSEVANEQFF. CDR3 nucleotides: TGTGCCAGCAGCTCAGAAGTAGCGAATGAGCAGTTCTTC. The rearrangement uses TRBV9 and TRBJ2-1; possible D gene TRBD2, 5 bases. V lost 4 bases, J lost 7 bases, and 12 bases lay in between. This CDR3 is built from 13 residues. CDR1 and CDR2 from the germline V gene are SGDLS and YYNGEE.

In its sample, this clonotype was seen many times. V is TRBV7-9 and J is TRBJ2-5, with 7 bases aligning to TRBD1. Germline loops: CDR1 SEHNR, CDR2 FQNEAQ (reference sequence). Trimming removed 4 bases from V and 0 bases from J; junction bases left unmatched: 8. The CDR3 consists of 16 residues. CDR3 sequence (DNA): TGTGCCAGCAGCTCCACCTCGGGACAGCACCAAGAGACCCAGTACTTC. It encodes CASSSTSGQHQETQYF.

This clonotype showed up just a few times. This rearrangement joins TRBV30 to TRBJ2-7; a possible D gene is TRBD2 (6 bases). This CDR3 is built from 11 residues. Trimming took off 5 bases at V and 4 bases at J, with 9 bases between the two ends. Per the germline V gene, CDR1 is GTSNPN and CDR2 is SVGIG (reference sequence). The DNA of the CDR3 is TGTGCCTGGTCAGGAGGGTACGAGCAGTACTTC. Protein sequence: CAWSGGYEQYF.

This clonotype has ten or more counts. The chain combines TRBV27 with TRBJ2-1; D perhaps matches TRBD2 (6 bases). Germline V gene sequence: CDR1 MNHEY, CDR2 SMNVEV (reference sequence). The CDR3 length is 16 residues. Trimming took 5 bases from V and 3 from J, leaving 17 bases between them. CDR3 residues: CASSNKGSSGYNEQFF. The CDR3, as DNA: TGTGCCAGCAGTAACAAAGGTAGTAGCGGCTACAATGAGCAGTTCTTC.

The chain employs TRBV11-2 and TRBJ2-1, with 13 bases matching TRBD2. The CDR3 totals 16 residues. V lost 5 bases to trimming and J lost 8 bases; unmatched junction nucleotides: 9. Germline loops: CDR1 SGHAT, CDR2 FQNNGV. The CDR3 DNA is TGTGCCAGCAGCCAAACTAGCGGGGGGGCTAAGGATGAGCAGTTCTTC. Translated: CASSQTSGGAKDEQFF. The whole variable domain, remainder taken from reference TRBV11-2 and TRBJ2-1, is EAGVAQSPRYKIIEKRQSVAFWCNPISGHATLYWYQQILGQGPKLLIQFQNNGVVDDSQLPKDRFSAERLKGVDSTLKIQPAKLEDSAVYLCASSQTSGGAKDEQFFGPGTRLTVL.

The chain combines TRBV7-9 with TRBJ1-5, with a tentative D call TRBD1 (5 bases). Germline V CDR1 and CDR2: SEHNR, FQNEAQ (reference sequence). The CDR3 consists of 13 residues. V gave up 5 bases and J gave up 5 bases, with 10 bases separating them. Here the CDR3 DNA reads TGTGCCAGCAGCCAATGGGGGGATCAGCCCCAGCATTTT. Translated, it gives CASSQWGDQPQHF.

This clonotype was seen ten or more times. V is TRBV7-8 and J is TRBJ2-3; 12 bases match TRBD2. Germline lookup yields CDR1 SGHVS and CDR2 FQNEAQ. Trimming removed 5 bases from V and 5 bases from J; junction bases left unmatched: 5. The CDR3 has 15 residues. The CDR3 is CASSPSGGAVDTQYF. As DNA, the CDR3 is TGTGCCAGCAGCCCTAGCGGGGGGGCCGTAGATACGCAGTATTTT.

A few counts support this clonotype. This chain links TRBV20-1 with TRBJ2-5; a weak D match, TRBD2 (5 bases). Per germline, CDR1 DFQATT and CDR2 SNEGSKA (reference sequence). This CDR3 contains 15 residues. V was cut by 1 base and J by 2 bases, with 14 bases left in between. CDR3: CSARAEAYPQETQYF. The CDR3 DNA follows: TGCAGTGCTAGAGCGGAGGCCTACCCACAAGAGACCCAGTACTTC.

V is TRBV27 and J is TRBJ2-1, with D perhaps matching TRBD1 or TRBD2 (7 bases each). V lost 2 bases, J lost 4 bases, and 21 bases lay in between. Germline V gene lookup returns CDR1 MNHEY and CDR2 SMNVEV (reference sequence). This CDR3 is built from 18 residues. In DNA, the CDR3 is TGTGCCAGCAGTTTAAACAGGGGAGGGCTAGTGGGGTACAATGAGCAGTTCTTC. Its translation is CASSLNRGGLVGYNEQFF.

This clonotype was counted a single time. It may be a read error: a sequence one base away is much more abundant. The gene calls are TRBV6-6 and TRBJ2-5, with unresolved D. In germline, CDR1 is MNHNY, CDR2 SVGAGI (reference sequence). Trimming removed 0 bases at V and 1 base at J, with 6 bases between. The CDR3 consists of 14 residues. CDR3 amino acids: CASSYSPTQETQYF. CDR3 bases: TGTGCCAGCAGTTACTCGCCAACCCAAGAGACCCAGTACTTC.

This clonotype was seen more than once but under ten times. The V call is TRBV11-2, the J call TRBJ2-1, with 10 bases lining up with TRBD2. CDR1 and CDR2 from the germline V gene are SGHAT and FQNNGV. This CDR3 has 15 amino acids. V trimming: 4 bases; J trimming: 7 bases; junction bases outside the gene matches: 7. CDR3 amino acids: CASSSETSGANEQFF. The CDR3 DNA reads as TGTGCCAGCAGCTCCGAAACTAGCGGGGCTAATGAGCAGTTCTTC.

Comments on this clonotype: At one end the junction does not follow the germline gene, possibly because of a read error. The chain couples TRBV5-1 to TRBJ2-3, with D unresolved. The CDR3 extends over 18 amino acids. Germline V gene sequence: CDR1 SGHRS, CDR2 YFSETQ. CDR3 in amino acids: CASSLFKYRSASTDTQYF. CDR3 nucleotides: TGTGCCAGCAGCCTTTTCAAGTACCGGAGTGCTAGCACAGATACGCAGTATTTT.

This clonotype has a count of ten or more. This rearrangement joins TRBV10-3 to TRBJ1-1; weak D call: TRBD1 (6 bases). The CDR3 consists of 12 residues. V was clipped by 6 bases and J by 5 bases, with 10 bases between them. Germline loops: CDR1 ENHRY, CDR2 SYGVKD. The CDR3 DNA reads as TGTGCCATCAGAGACGGACAGACTGAAGCTTTCTTT. Amino acids: CAIRDGQTEAFF.

The rearrangement uses TRBV20-1 and TRBJ2-3, with 12 bases aligning to TRBD2. Trimming took 5 bases from V and 2 from J; bases not matched to a gene: 5. The CDR3 has 15 residues. CDR1 and CDR2 (germline): DFQATT, SNEGSKA (reference sequence). The CDR3 nucleotides are TGCAGTGCTCCCCGACTAGCGGGAGCCACAGATACGCAGTATTTT. As protein: CSAPRLAGATDTQYF.

There are many counts of this clonotype. V gene TRBV6-1 combines with J gene TRBJ2-1; D possibly corresponds to TRBD1 (7 bases). The CDR3 length is 17 residues. CDR1 MNHNS and CDR2 SASEGT come from the germline V gene. V lost 3 bases to trimming and J lost 3 bases, with 18 bases between them. CDR3 in DNA: TGTGCCAGCAGTGATAGAGGCGGGACAGTAAGCTACAATGAGCAGTTCTTC. This gives the protein CASSDRGGTVSYNEQFF.

This clonotype turned up a few times. The chain links TRBV5-1 to TRBJ2-1; 11 bases are a match to TRBD2. The CDR3 loop spans 16 amino acids. Germline CDR1 reads SGHRS; CDR2 reads YFSETQ. The trim removed 3 bases at V and 9 bases at J, leaving 11 bases unmatched. Here the CDR3 DNA reads TGCGCCAGCAGCTGGGTATTAGCGGGGGGGCCGGTTGAGCAGTTCTTC. Its translation: CASSWVLAGGPVEQFF.

In this sample, this clonotype turned up once. Here the CDR3 omits its conserved ending phenylalanine or tryptophan, so a read error is the likely source. The chain employs TRBV27 and TRBJ2-1; 13 bases line up with TRBD2. The CDR3 loop spans 15 amino acids. Germline V gene sequence: CDR1 MNHEY, CDR2 SMNVEV (reference sequence). V dropped 5 bases and J dropped 7; count of bases not matched to a gene: 5. This CDR3 reads CASSPTSGGSNEQFL. CDR3 bases: TGTGCCAGCAGTCCGACTAGCGGGGGGAGTAATGAGCAGTTCCTC.

This clonotype was seen ten or more times. The genes are TRBV7-2 and TRBJ2-7; D gene ambiguous. V was shortened by 4 bases and J by 2 bases, with 12 bases between the two germline ends. The CDR3 has 14 amino acids. Germline values: CDR1 SGHTA, CDR2 FQGNSA. CDR3 loop: CASSSLTSPYEQYF. The CDR3 DNA is TGTGCCAGCAGCTCATTAACGAGTCCCTACGAGCAGTACTTC.

This clonotype was observed many times. The V and J genes are TRBV12-3 or TRBV12-4 and TRBJ1-4; weak D call: TRBD1 (5 bases). The CDR3 is made up of 16 amino acids. Trimming shortened V by 3 bases and J by 2 bases, and 13 bases separated the two germline ends. CDR3 DNA: TGTGCCAGCAGTTTCGGCCGGGGGGGTACTAATGAAAAACTGTTTTTT. Protein: CASSFGRGGTNEKLFF.

This chain joins TRBV27 and TRBJ2-5; D may be TRBD1 (6 bases). CDR1 is MNHEY and CDR2 is SMNVEV in the germline V gene (reference sequence). The CDR3 extends over 17 amino acids. V shed 6 bases and J shed 5 bases, with 25 bases lying between them. The CDR3 DNA reads as TGTGCCAGCAGCAACATCCCAACCATGGGGGCAACGGAGACCCAGTACTTC. It translates to CASSNIPTMGATETQYF.

On this clonotype: A single base separates this from a much larger clone, so it may be a read error. The chain employs TRBV13 and TRBJ2-2; possibly TRBD2 for D (5 bases). The V and J ends lost 0 bases and 0 bases respectively, with 5 bases between them. CDR3 length equals 15 residues. In germline, CDR1 is PRHDT, CDR2 FYEKMQ (reference sequence). The chain's CDR3 is CASSLGLANTGELFF. CDR3 coding DNA: TGTGCCAGCAGCTTAGGACTAGCGAACACCGGGGAGCTGTTTTTT.

This clonotype was observed a handful of times. V is TRBV13 and J is TRBJ2-2, with 9 nucleotides matching TRBD2. This CDR3 spans 17 amino acids. Germline V lookup: CDR1 PRHDT, CDR2 FYEKMQ (reference sequence). V was pared by 5 bases and J by 2 bases, with 9 bases of the junction left unmatched. CDR3 loop: CASSPSPSGNNTGELFF. CDR3 DNA sequence: TGTGCCAGCAGCCCGAGTCCTAGCGGGAATAACACCGGGGAGCTGTTTTTT.

This clonotype has a count of ten or more. The chain recombines TRBV19 with TRBJ1-1; no clear D. The CDR3 runs 13 residues. Germline CDR1 reads LNHDA; CDR2 reads SQIVND (reference sequence). The V end was cut by 2 bases, the J end by 8 bases, with 12 bases between. This CDR3 is CASSISRNIEAFF. CDR3 bases: TGTGCCAGTAGTATAAGCAGGAATATCGAAGCTTTCTTT.